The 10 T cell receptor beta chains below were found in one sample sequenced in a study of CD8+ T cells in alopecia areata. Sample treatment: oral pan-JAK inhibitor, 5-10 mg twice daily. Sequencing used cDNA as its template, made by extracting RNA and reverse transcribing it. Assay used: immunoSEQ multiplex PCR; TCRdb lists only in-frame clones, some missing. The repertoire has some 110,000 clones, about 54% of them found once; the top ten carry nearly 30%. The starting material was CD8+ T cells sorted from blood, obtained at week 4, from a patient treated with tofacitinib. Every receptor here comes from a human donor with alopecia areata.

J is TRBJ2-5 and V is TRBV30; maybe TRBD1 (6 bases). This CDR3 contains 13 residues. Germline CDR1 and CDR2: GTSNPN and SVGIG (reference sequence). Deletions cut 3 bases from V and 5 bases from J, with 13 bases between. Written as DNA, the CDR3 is TGTGCCTGGAGCCTCACAGGGTCGGAGACCCAGTACTTC. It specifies CAWSLTGSETQYF.

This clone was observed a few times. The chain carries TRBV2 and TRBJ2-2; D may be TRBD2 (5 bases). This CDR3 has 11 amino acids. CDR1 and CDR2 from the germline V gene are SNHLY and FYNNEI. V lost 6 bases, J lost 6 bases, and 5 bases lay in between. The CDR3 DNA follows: TGTGCCAGCAGGAGGGCCGGGGAGCTGTTTTTT. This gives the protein CASRRAGELFF.

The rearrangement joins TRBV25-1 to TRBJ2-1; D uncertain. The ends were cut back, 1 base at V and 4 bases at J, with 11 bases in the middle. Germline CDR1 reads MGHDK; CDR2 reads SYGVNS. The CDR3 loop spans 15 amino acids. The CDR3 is CASSESVAIYNEQFF. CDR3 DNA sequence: TGTGCCAGCAGTGAATCTGTGGCAATATACAATGAGCAGTTCTTC.

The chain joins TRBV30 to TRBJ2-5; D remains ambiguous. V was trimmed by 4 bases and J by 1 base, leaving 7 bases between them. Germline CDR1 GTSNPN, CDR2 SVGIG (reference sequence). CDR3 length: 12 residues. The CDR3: CAWNGVQETQYF. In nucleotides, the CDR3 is TGTGCCTGGAATGGGGTCCAAGAGACCCAGTACTTC.

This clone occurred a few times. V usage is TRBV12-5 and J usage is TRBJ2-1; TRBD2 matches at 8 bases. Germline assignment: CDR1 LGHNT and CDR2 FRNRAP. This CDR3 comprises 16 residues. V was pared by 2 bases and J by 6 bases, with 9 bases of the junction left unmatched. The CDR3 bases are TGTGCTAGTGGTTTGTTTGCGGGGGGCGCAAGCAATGAGCAGTTCTTC. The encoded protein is CASGLFAGGASNEQFF.

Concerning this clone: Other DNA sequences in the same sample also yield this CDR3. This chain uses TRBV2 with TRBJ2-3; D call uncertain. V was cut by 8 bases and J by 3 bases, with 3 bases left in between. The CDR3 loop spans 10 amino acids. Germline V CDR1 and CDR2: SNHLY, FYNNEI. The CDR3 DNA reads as TGTGCCAGCGGGACAGATACGCAGTATTTT. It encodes CASGTDTQYF.

The CDR3 spells CASSLVSYEQYF. For the CDR3, the DNA is TGTGCCAGCAGTTTAGTGTCCTACGAGCAGTACTTC. The chain joins TRBV28 to TRBJ2-7, with no clear D. The V and J ends lost 2 bases and 1 base respectively, with 3 bases between them. This CDR3 is 12 amino acids long. Per the germline V gene, CDR1 is MDHEN and CDR2 is SYDVKM. Full variable domain (missing parts from reference TRBV28 and TRBJ2-7): DVKVTQSSRYLVKRTGEKVFLECVQDMDHENMFWYRQDPGLGLRLIYFSYDVKMKEKGDIPEGYSVSREKKERFSLILESASTNQTSMYLCASSLVSYEQYFGPGTRLTVT.

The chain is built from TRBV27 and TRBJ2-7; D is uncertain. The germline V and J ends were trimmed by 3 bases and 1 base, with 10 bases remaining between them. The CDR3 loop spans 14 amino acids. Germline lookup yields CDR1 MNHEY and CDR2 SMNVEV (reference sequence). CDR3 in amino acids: CASSLLNSSYEQYF. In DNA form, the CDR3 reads TGTGCCAGCAGTTTGCTAAATAGTTCCTACGAGCAGTACTTC.

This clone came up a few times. CDR3 region: CASSQESNQPQHF. As DNA, the CDR3 is TGTGCCAGCTCACAGGAGTCCAATCAGCCCCAGCATTTT. This chain uses TRBV18 with TRBJ1-5; D not certain. The ends were cut back, 4 bases at V and 3 bases at J, with 7 bases in the middle. The CDR3 is 13 amino acids. Germline-derived CDR1 and CDR2 are KGHSH and LQKENI.

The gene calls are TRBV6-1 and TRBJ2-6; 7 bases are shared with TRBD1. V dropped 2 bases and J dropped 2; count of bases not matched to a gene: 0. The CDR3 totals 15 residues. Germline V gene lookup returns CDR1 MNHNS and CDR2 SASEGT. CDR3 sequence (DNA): TGTGCCAGCAGTGAACAGGGGGCTGGGGCCAACGTCCTGACTTTC. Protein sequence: CASSEQGAGANVLTF.